Each of the 24 T cell receptor beta chains below was sequenced from the same sample in a study of cytomegalovirus exposure and HLA in healthy donors. Primers included in the PCR were 60 Vbeta and 13 Jbeta primers. Measured with immunoSEQ multiplex PCR; TCRdb has only the in-frame clones, and not every one. Among tens of thousands of clones, less than 70% were seen once, and the ten largest hold 35% to 50%. The material sequenced was PBMCs. These receptors were collected from a male donor in good health and CMV-seropositive.

As concerns this clone: One junction end does not reproduce the germline sequence, and a read error may be involved. This sequence joins TRBV9 and TRBJ2-7; TRBD1 is a possible D gene (5 bases). CDR3 length: 14 amino acids. Germline CDR1 and CDR2: SGDLS and YYNGEE. The CDR3 DNA reads as TGTGCCAGCAGAGCACCTACAAGGGGAAACGAGCAGTCCTTC. It encodes CASRAPTRGNEQSF. The full variable domain, rest sourced from reference TRBV9 and TRBJ2-7, is DSGVTQTPKHLITATGQRVTLRCSPRSGDLSVYWYQQSLDQGLQFLIQYYNGEERAKGNILERFSAQQFPDLHSELNLSSLELGDSALYFCASRAPTRGNEQSFGPGTRLTVT.

The CDR3 loop is CASSARQGSGANVLTF. The CDR3 nucleotides are TGTGCCAGCAGCGCCCGACAGGGCTCTGGGGCCAACGTCCTGACTTTC. The chain employs TRBV7-6 and TRBJ2-6; TRBD1 matches 7 bases. Per germline, CDR1 SGHVS and CDR2 FNYEAQ. V lost 5 bases and J lost 0; bases outside the gene matches: 4. The CDR3 has 16 amino acids.

This clone came up once. This chain links TRBV5-1 with TRBJ1-2; 7 nucleotides align to TRBD1. With V trimmed by 2 bases and J by 8 bases, 6 bases remained unmatched. From germline, CDR1 is SGHRS and CDR2 YFSETQ. CDR3 length equals 13 residues. The CDR3 spells CASSFDREYGYTF. CDR3 coding DNA: TGCGCCAGCAGCTTCGACAGGGAGTACGGCTACACCTTC.

The CDR3 DNA follows: TGTGCCAGCAGACTAGCCGGGACAGGGAACTACGAGCAGTACTTC. Translating gives CASRLAGTGNYEQYF. The rearrangement joins TRBV6-1 to TRBJ2-7; the match to TRBD1 covers 9 bases. The CDR3 is made up of 15 amino acids. Trimming removed 6 bases from V and 3 bases from J; junction bases left unmatched: 9. In germline, CDR1 is MNHNS, CDR2 SASEGT.

The gene calls are TRBV15 and TRBJ1-4, with unresolved D. Germline V gene data show CDR1 as LNHNV and CDR2 as YYDKDF (reference sequence). The CDR3 sequence is 15 residues long. Deletions cut 0 bases from V and 4 bases from J, with 9 bases between. CDR3 nucleotides: TGTGCCACCAGCAGAGATCTCCAGGTTAATGAAAAACTGTTTTTT. Encoded protein: CATSRDLQVNEKLFF. Looking up the rest from reference TRBV15 and TRBJ1-4 gives the full variable domain: DAMVIQNPRYQVTQFGKPVTLSCSQTLNHNVMYWYQQKSSQAPKLLFHYYDKDFNNEADTPDNFQSRRPNTSFCFLDIRSPGLGDTAMYLCATSRDLQVNEKLFFGSGTQLSVL.

This chain uses TRBV28 with TRBJ2-1, with 8 positions matching TRBD1. Trimming at V came to 2 bases and at J to 13 bases, leaving 7 bases not matched to a gene. This CDR3 is built from 13 residues. Germline V gene data show CDR1 as MDHEN and CDR2 as SYDVKM. The CDR3 region has the DNA TGTGCCAGCAGTTTACCCCGGACAGGGTCTCAGTTCTTC. Protein product: CASSLPRTGSQFF.

This clone has a handful of counts. This chain connects TRBV7-9 to TRBJ2-3; TRBD2 matches at 8 bases. From germline, CDR1 is SEHNR and CDR2 FQNEAQ (reference sequence). CDR3 length: 17 amino acids. Trimming took 5 bases from V and 1 from J; bases not matched to a gene: 11. For the CDR3, the DNA is TGTGCCAGCAGCGAAGGCGGGGCGGGGGGTCGCACAGATACGCAGTATTTT. Protein: CASSEGGAGGRTDTQYF.

This clone is termed hyperexpanded. This sample also contains other DNA sequences that code for the same CDR3. The rearrangement joins TRBV6-5 to TRBJ2-1, with D unresolved. The CDR3 loop spans 15 amino acids. V lost 2 bases, J lost 4 bases, and 12 bases lay in between. The germline V gene has CDR1 MNHEY and CDR2 SVGAGI. The CDR3 nucleotides read TGTGCCAGCAGTTACGTCCAGACTGGTTACAATGAGCAGTTCTTC. Protein: CASSYVQTGYNEQFF.

The chain combines TRBV5-1 with TRBJ1-2; possibly TRBD1 for D (6 bases). V was pared by 4 bases and J by 6 bases, with 22 bases between. CDR1 is SGHRS and CDR2 is YFSETQ in the germline V gene. The CDR3 loop spans 16 amino acids. DNA of the CDR3: TGCGCCAGCAGCAAGACTTCTTACCCGGGACAAAATGGCTACACCTTC. Amino acids: CASSKTSYPGQNGYTF.

The chain recombines TRBV6-6 with TRBJ2-5, with D perhaps matching TRBD1 (6 bases). Trimming removed 8 bases from V and 5 bases from J, with 15 bases in between. The V gene's germline CDR1 is MNHNY and CDR2 SVGAGI (reference sequence). The CDR3 is 13 residues long. The CDR3 DNA sequence: TGTGCCAGCGACAGGTCCCTTGGGGAGACCCAGTACTTC. This gives the protein CASDRSLGETQYF.

This chain uses TRBV23-1 with TRBJ2-7, with D tentatively TRBD2 (5 bases). TRBV23-1 is reported as an ORF; its role is uncertain. CDR3 size: 14 residues. V lost 6 bases to trimming and J lost 0 bases, with 12 bases between them. CDR3 in amino acids: CASRPRRSSYEQYF. The CDR3 region has the DNA TGCGCCAGCAGGCCCAGGAGGAGCTCCTACGAGCAGTACTTC.

This sequence joins TRBV19 and TRBJ1-1, with a possible D match to TRBD1 (6 bases). The CDR3 loop spans 18 amino acids. Germline CDR1 reads LNHDA; CDR2 reads SQIVND (reference sequence). The germline V and J ends were trimmed by 6 bases and 6 bases, with 29 bases remaining between them. The CDR3 is CASSGGRVINEHSPEAFF. Here the CDR3 DNA reads TGTGCCAGTAGCGGGGGGCGAGTCATTAATGAACACTCCCCTGAAGCTTTCTTT.

The chain employs TRBV27 and TRBJ2-7; 10 bases match TRBD1. The CDR3 is 14 amino acids. Germline V gene sequence: CDR1 MNHEY, CDR2 SMNVEV (reference sequence). With V trimmed by 5 bases and J by 5 bases, 6 bases remained unmatched. CDR3 residues: CASSPRDRGNEQYF. The CDR3 nucleotides read TGTGCCAGCAGTCCTCGGGACAGGGGTAACGAGCAGTACTTC.

The CDR3 region has the DNA TGTGCCAGCAGCTTAGTCCGAGGACTAGCGGGAGTTGGAGATACGCAGTATTTT. Translating it yields CASSLVRGLAGVGDTQYF. The gene calls are TRBV7-8 and TRBJ2-3; TRBD2 matches 13 bases. The CDR3 runs to 18 residues. In germline, CDR1 is SGHVS, CDR2 FQNEAQ. Trimming at V came to 1 base and at J to 5 bases, leaving 9 bases not matched to a gene.

The chain uses TRBV29-1 and TRBJ1-3, with D uncertain. The CDR3 extends over 11 amino acids. Germline CDR1 and CDR2: SQVTM and ANQGSEA. V lost 6 bases to trimming and J lost 3 bases, with 6 bases between them. The CDR3 spells CSVVIGNTIYF. The CDR3 DNA reads TGCAGCGTCGTAATTGGAAACACCATATATTTT.

This clone has only a few counts. The J gene is TRBJ1-3, the V gene TRBV10-3, with D unclear. Germline-derived CDR1 and CDR2 are ENHRY and SYGVKD. V was pared by 8 bases and J by 0 bases, with 8 bases between. There are 13 residues in the CDR3. The CDR3 sequence is CAIRESSGNTIYF. CDR3 DNA sequence: TGTGCCATCCGGGAATCCTCTGGAAACACCATATATTTT.

The chain carries TRBV5-1 and TRBJ2-7; perhaps TRBD2 as D (6 bases). Germline assignment: CDR1 SGHRS and CDR2 YFSETQ. There are 15 residues in the CDR3. V was shortened by 0 bases and J by 4 bases, with 14 bases between the two germline ends. This CDR3 is CASSLAGGASYEQYF. The CDR3 DNA sequence: TGCGCCAGCAGCTTGGCCGGAGGGGCAAGTTACGAGCAGTACTTC.

This clone was observed a few times. The gene calls are TRBV10-2 and TRBJ1-6; D uncertain. Trimming shortened V by 6 bases and J by 1 base, and 10 bases separated the two germline ends. CDR1 and CDR2 (germline): WSHSY, SAAADI. This CDR3 spans 15 amino acids. Written as DNA, the CDR3 is TGCGCCAGCAGGGAGGGAGGATCCTATAATTCACCCCTCCACTTT. It yields the protein CASREGGSYNSPLHF.

This chain links TRBV6-1 with TRBJ2-5; 8 nucleotides line up with TRBD1. J lost 4 bases, V lost 2 bases, and 9 bases had no gene match. Per germline, CDR1 MNHNS and CDR2 SASEGT. The CDR3 runs to 16 residues. In DNA form, the CDR3 reads TGTGCCAGCAGTGAACGGACAGGGAGGATTTTAGAGACCCAGTACTTC. The encoded protein is CASSERTGRILETQYF.

This clone was counted a few times. A far more abundant clone sits one base away, making this likely a read error. The chain recombines TRBV9 with TRBJ1-4, with D perhaps matching TRBD1 (6 bases). Germline V CDR1 and CDR2: SGDLS, YYNGEE. The CDR3 loop spans 14 amino acids. Here the CDR3 DNA reads TGTGACAGCAGCGTCTGGCCAGGGGAGGAAAAACTGTTTTTT. Residues: CDSSVWPGEEKLFF.

Here the CDR3 reads CASSEGHENTEAFF. DNA of the CDR3: TGTGCCAGCAGTGAGGGCCATGAGAACACTGAAGCTTTCTTT. J is TRBJ1-1 and V is TRBV6-5; D gene unclear. Per germline, CDR1 MNHEY and CDR2 SVGAGI. Between the trimmed V and J ends, which lost 5 bases and 1 base, there was a span of 11 bases. The CDR3 sequence is 14 residues long.

The rearrangement joins TRBV18 to TRBJ1-1; a possible D gene is TRBD1 (5 bases). The CDR3 totals 14 residues. The germline gives CDR1 KGHSH, CDR2 LQKENI. The V and J ends lost 0 bases and 7 bases respectively, with 12 bases between them. The CDR3 sequence is CASSPPKGGVEAFF. The CDR3 DNA follows: TGTGCCAGCTCACCACCGAAGGGAGGGGTTGAAGCTTTCTTT.

J is TRBJ2-7 and V is TRBV2; the D gene is possibly TRBD1 (6 bases). The germline V gene has CDR1 SNHLY and CDR2 FYNNEI. Trimming removed 3 bases from V and 4 bases from J, with 7 bases in between. The CDR3 totals 12 residues. The CDR3 DNA sequence: TGTGCCAGCAGTGACCAGGGGTACGAGCAGTACTTC. Amino acids: CASSDQGYEQYF.

This clone was detected once. The chain joins TRBV27 to TRBJ1-2; D gene ambiguous. V dropped 5 bases and J dropped 2 bases, with 6 bases sitting between them. This CDR3 contains 12 residues. The germline V gene has CDR1 MNHEY and CDR2 SMNVEV (reference sequence). The CDR3, as DNA: TGTGCCAGCAGTGCCAGGAACTATGGCTACACCTTC. Translating gives CASSARNYGYTF.